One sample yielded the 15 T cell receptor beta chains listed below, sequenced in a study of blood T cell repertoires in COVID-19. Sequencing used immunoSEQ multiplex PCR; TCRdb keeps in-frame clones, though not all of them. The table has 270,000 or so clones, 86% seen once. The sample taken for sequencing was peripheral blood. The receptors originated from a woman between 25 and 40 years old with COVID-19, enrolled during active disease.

In DNA, the CDR3 is TGTGCCAGCTTCAGGACAGGCGTCAATAGCAATCAGCCCCAGCATTTT. This codes for CASFRTGVNSNQPQHF. The chain is built from TRBV28 and TRBJ1-5, with 7 bases aligning to TRBD1. Looked up from germline, CDR1 is MDHEN and CDR2 is SYDVKM. The ends lost 8 bases at V and 0 bases at J; junction bases unmatched: 10. CDR3 size: 16 residues.

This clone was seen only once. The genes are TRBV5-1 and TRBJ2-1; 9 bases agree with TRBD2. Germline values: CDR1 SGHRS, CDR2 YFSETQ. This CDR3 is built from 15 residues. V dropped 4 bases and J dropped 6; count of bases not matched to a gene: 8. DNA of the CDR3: TGCGCCAGCAGCCTTGAGCGGGGGGATCTCAATGAGCAGTTCTTC. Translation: CASSLERGDLNEQFF.

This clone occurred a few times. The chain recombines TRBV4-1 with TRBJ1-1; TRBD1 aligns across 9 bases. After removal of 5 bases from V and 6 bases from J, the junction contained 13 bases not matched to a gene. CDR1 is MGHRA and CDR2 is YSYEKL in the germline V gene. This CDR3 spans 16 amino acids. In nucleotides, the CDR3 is TGCGCCAGCAGCATAGTACCGGGACAGGGAGTCCCTGAAGCTTTCTTT. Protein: CASSIVPGQGVPEAFF.

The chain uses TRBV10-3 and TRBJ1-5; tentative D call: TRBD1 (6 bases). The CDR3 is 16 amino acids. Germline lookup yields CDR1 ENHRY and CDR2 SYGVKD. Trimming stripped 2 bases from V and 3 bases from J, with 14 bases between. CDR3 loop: CAISEDPDSPNQPQHF. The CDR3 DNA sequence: TGTGCCATCAGTGAGGACCCGGACAGCCCCAATCAGCCCCAGCATTTT.

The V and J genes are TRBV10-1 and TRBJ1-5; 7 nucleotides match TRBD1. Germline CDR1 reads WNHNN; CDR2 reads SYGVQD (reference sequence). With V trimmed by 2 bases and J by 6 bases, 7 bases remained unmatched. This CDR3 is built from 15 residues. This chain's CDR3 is CASSESRGRGQPQHF. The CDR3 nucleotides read TGCGCCAGCAGTGAGAGTAGGGGGCGCGGTCAGCCCCAGCATTTT.

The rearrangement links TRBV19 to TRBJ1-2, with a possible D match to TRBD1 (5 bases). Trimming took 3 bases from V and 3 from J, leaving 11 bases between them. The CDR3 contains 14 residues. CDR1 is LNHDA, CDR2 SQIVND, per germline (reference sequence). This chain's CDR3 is CASSILRGDYGYTF. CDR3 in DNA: TGTGCCAGTAGTATCCTTCGGGGGGACTATGGCTACACCTTC. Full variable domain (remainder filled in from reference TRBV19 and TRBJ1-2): DGGITQSPKYLFRKEGQNVTLSCEQNLNHDAMYWYRQDPGQGLRLIYYSQIVNDFQKGDIAEGYSVSREKKESFPLTVTSAQKNPTAFYLCASSILRGDYGYTFGSGTRLTVV.

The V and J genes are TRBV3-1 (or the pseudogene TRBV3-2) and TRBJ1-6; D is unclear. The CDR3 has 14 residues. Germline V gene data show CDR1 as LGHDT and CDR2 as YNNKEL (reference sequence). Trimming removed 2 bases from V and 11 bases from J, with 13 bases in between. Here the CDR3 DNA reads TGTGCCAGCAGCCAACTTAGGACTATTGCACCCCTCCACTTT. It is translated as CASSQLRTIAPLHF.

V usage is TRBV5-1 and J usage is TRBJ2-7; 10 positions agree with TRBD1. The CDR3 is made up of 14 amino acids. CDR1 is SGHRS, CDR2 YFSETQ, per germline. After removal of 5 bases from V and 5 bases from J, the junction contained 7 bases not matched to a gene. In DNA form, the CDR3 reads TGCGCCAGCAGGCAGGGACAGGGGTTCCACGAGCAGTACTTC. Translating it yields CASRQGQGFHEQYF.

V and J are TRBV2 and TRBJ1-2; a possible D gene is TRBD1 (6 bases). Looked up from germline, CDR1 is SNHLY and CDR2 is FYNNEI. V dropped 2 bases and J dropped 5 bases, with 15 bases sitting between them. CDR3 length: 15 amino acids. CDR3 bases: TGTGCCAGCAGTGAACTCTCAGGGGTAAAGTATGGCTACACCTTC. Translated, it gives CASSELSGVKYGYTF.

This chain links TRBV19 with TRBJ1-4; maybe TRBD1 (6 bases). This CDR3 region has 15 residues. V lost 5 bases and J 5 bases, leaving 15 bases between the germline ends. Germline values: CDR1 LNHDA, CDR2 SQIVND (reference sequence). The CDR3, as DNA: TGTGCCAGTAGTCGCGTTCTGGGGACAAATGAAAAACTGTTTTTT. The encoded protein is CASSRVLGTNEKLFF. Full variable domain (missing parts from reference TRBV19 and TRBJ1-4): DGGITQSPKYLFRKEGQNVTLSCEQNLNHDAMYWYRQDPGQGLRLIYYSQIVNDFQKGDIAEGYSVSREKKESFPLTVTSAQKNPTAFYLCASSRVLGTNEKLFFGSGTQLSVL.

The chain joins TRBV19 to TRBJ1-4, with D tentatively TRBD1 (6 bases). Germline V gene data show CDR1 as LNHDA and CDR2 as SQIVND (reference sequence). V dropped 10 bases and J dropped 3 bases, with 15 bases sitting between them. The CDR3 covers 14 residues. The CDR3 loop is CATGQGKANEKLFF. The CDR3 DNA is TGTGCCACCGGTCAGGGGAAGGCTAATGAAAAACTGTTTTTT.

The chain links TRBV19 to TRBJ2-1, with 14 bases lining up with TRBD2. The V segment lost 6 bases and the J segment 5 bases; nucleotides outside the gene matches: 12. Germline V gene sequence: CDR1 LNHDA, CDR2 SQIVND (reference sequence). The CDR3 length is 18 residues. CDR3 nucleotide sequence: TGTGCCAGTAGCCTCCAATCGGGACTAGCGGGGGCCCACAATGAGCAGTTCTTC. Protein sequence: CASSLQSGLAGAHNEQFF.

The CDR3 DNA follows: TGTGCCAGCAGTGACAGGGTTGCCCTCCACTTT. This encodes CASSDRVALHF. The rearrangement uses TRBV2 and TRBJ1-6; maybe TRBD1 (5 bases). CDR3 length: 11 residues. Trimming shortened V by 3 bases and J by 14 bases, and 8 bases separated the two germline ends. CDR1 SNHLY and CDR2 FYNNEI come from the germline V gene.

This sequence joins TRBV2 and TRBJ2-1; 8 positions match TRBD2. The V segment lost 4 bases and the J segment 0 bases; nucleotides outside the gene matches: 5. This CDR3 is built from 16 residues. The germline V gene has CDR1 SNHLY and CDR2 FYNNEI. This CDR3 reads CASSVKRGNSYNEQFF. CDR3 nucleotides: TGTGCCAGCAGTGTAAAGCGGGGGAACTCCTACAATGAGCAGTTCTTC.

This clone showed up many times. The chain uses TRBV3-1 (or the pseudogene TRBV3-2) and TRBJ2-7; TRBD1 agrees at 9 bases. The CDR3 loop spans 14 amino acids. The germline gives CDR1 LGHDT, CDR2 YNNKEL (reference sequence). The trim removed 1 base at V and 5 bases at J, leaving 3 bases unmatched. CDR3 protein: CASSQVGTGNEQYF. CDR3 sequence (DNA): TGTGCCAGCAGCCAAGTGGGGACAGGGAACGAGCAGTACTTC.